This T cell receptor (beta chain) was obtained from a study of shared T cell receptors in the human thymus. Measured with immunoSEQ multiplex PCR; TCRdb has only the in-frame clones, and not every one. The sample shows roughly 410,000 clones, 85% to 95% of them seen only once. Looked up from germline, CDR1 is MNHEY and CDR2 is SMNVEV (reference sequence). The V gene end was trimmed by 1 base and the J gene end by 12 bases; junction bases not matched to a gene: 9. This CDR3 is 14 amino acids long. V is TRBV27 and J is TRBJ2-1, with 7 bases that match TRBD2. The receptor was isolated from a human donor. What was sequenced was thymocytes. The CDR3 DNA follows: TGTGCCAGCAGTTTATTGCGGGAGAGCGAGGGGCAGTTCTTC. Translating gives CASSLLRESEGQFF.